The 24 T cell receptor beta chains below come from one sample, sequenced in a study of cytomegalovirus exposure and HLA in healthy donors (TCRdb year 2017). Library creation used the immunoSEQ multiplex PCR assay. TCRdb holds this immuneACCESS table with in-frame rearrangements only. Some clones are missing; in checked studies, unresolved V genes explain under half, and the rest has no known cause. The sample yields 110,000 to 150,000 clones; 70% to 90% were counted once. Around 8% of the sample is in the top ten clones. The sample was PBMCs. Receptor source: a woman between 18 and 30 years old in good health and CMV-seropositive.

The rearrangement joins TRBV6-6 to TRBJ1-2; D gene unclear. Trimming stripped 2 bases from V and 0 bases from J, with 10 bases between. The CDR3 totals 15 residues. The germline V gene has CDR1 MNHNY and CDR2 SVGAGI (reference sequence). DNA of the CDR3: TGTGCCAGCAGTTACGGCCACCTAGCTAACTATGGCTACACCTTC. Its translation is CASSYGHLANYGYTF.

V is TRBV15 and J is TRBJ1-4; no definite D call. Trimming shortened V by 1 base and J by 5 bases, and 2 bases separated the two germline ends. This CDR3 has 12 residues. Germline V CDR1 and CDR2: LNHNV, YYDKDF (reference sequence). The CDR3 loop is CATSRANEKLFF. As DNA, the CDR3 is TGTGCCACCAGCAGAGCAAATGAAAAACTGTTTTTT.

The chain links TRBV28 to TRBJ1-5; 8 positions match TRBD1. CDR3 length equals 15 residues. Looked up from germline, CDR1 is MDHEN and CDR2 is SYDVKM. J gave up 4 bases and V 2 bases, and 4 bases lay outside the gene matches. The CDR3 here is CASSLDRGRNQPQHF. The CDR3 DNA reads TGTGCCAGCAGTTTAGACAGGGGAAGAAATCAGCCCCAGCATTTT.

This chain connects TRBV28 to TRBJ1-1; D call uncertain. This CDR3 region has 13 residues. Germline loops: CDR1 MDHEN, CDR2 SYDVKM. The V end lost 4 bases, the J end lost 4 bases, and 10 bases lay between the germline ends. The CDR3 sequence: CASSSAGGTEAFF. CDR3 bases: TGTGCCAGCAGTTCAGCAGGAGGCACTGAAGCTTTCTTT.

J is TRBJ2-7 and V is TRBV4-1, with 8 bases that match TRBD2. CDR1 is MGHRA and CDR2 is YSYEKL in the germline V gene. This CDR3 contains 16 residues. With 4 bases clipped from V and 3 bases from J, the junction kept 11 bases outside the gene matches. CDR3 amino acids: CASSRPDGSGIYEQYF. Written as DNA, the CDR3 is TGCGCCAGCAGCCGACCGGATGGTAGCGGGATCTACGAGCAGTACTTC.

The sample holds one count of this clone. The chain combines TRBV4-1 with TRBJ2-5, with 9 bases fitting TRBD2. The germline V gene encodes CDR1 MGHRA and CDR2 YSYEKL. The CDR3 consists of 17 residues. J was trimmed by 4 bases and V by 2 bases; bases with no gene match: 11. For the CDR3, the DNA is TGCGCCAGCAGCCAATTGGGGCGGGGGGGCCGGTTAGAGACCCAGTACTTC. Protein product: CASSQLGRGGRLETQYF.

The genes are TRBV5-1 and TRBJ2-2, with D possibly TRBD2 on 6 matching bases. V lost 4 bases, J lost 3 bases, and 13 bases lay in between. There are 15 residues in the CDR3. Germline assignment: CDR1 SGHRS and CDR2 YFSETQ. The CDR3 sequence: CASSLVGSHTGELFF. Written as DNA, the CDR3 is TGCGCCAGCAGCCTAGTCGGGAGCCACACCGGGGAGCTGTTTTTT.

The chain has TRBV7-2 and TRBJ2-7, with TRBD2 identical over 9 bases. The trim removed 1 base at V and 4 bases at J, leaving 11 bases unmatched. The CDR3 runs 17 residues. Germline V gives CDR1 SGHTA, CDR2 FQGNSA. The CDR3 reads CASSLEVAGVVGYEQYF. The CDR3, as DNA: TGTGCCAGCAGCTTAGAAGTAGCGGGGGTCGTCGGTTACGAGCAGTACTTC.

At least ten counts were recorded for this clone. V gene TRBV7-6 combines with J gene TRBJ1-6, with TRBD1 as a possible D gene (5 bases). Germline CDR1 SGHVS, CDR2 FNYEAQ. This CDR3 spans 16 amino acids. V shed 4 bases and J shed 10 bases, with 20 bases lying between them. CDR3 residues: CASSSYRDLGMSPLHF. The CDR3 DNA sequence: TGTGCCAGCAGCTCATACCGGGACTTGGGGATGTCACCCCTCCACTTT.

The chain employs TRBV5-6 and TRBJ2-7; 7 bases are shared with TRBD2. Germline lookup yields CDR1 SGHDT and CDR2 YYEEEE. V dropped 0 bases and J dropped 3; count of bases not matched to a gene: 12. The CDR3 loop spans 17 amino acids. CDR3 in amino acids: CASSLGRLKRDYYEQYF. The CDR3 bases are TGTGCCAGCAGCTTGGGGCGACTAAAGAGGGACTACTACGAGCAGTACTTC.

The chain is built from TRBV2 and TRBJ2-3; 10 bases fit TRBD2. The CDR3 runs to 15 residues. Germline CDR1 and CDR2: SNHLY and FYNNEI. V shed 6 bases and J 3 bases; nucleotides not matched to a gene: 6. Here the CDR3 reads CASSKPSGGTDTQYF. DNA for the CDR3: TGTGCCAGCAGCAAACCTAGCGGGGGTACAGATACGCAGTATTTT.

In nucleotides, the CDR3 is TGTGCCAGCTCACTTTTGACAGGGACTGGCACTGAAGCTTTCTTT. It is translated as CASSLLTGTGTEAFF. The chain recombines TRBV18 with TRBJ1-1; 7 bases fit TRBD1. The CDR3 extends over 15 amino acids. The germline V gene has CDR1 KGHSH and CDR2 LQKENI. V lost 4 bases and J lost 4; bases outside the gene matches: 9.

This clone was observed a single time. The rearrangement uses TRBV6-5 and TRBJ1-2; 7 bases agree with TRBD1. The CDR3 has 15 amino acids. V trimming: 1 base; J trimming: 0 bases; junction bases outside the gene matches: 2. The germline CDR1 and CDR2 sequences are MNHEY and SVGAGI. In nucleotides, the CDR3 is TGTGCCAGCAGTTACTACAGGGGAGCTAACTATGGCTACACCTTC. It is translated as CASSYYRGANYGYTF.

CDR3 bases: TGCGCCAGCAGTCAAGGGGGGTCATGCTATGGCTACACCTTC. It codes for CASSQGGSCYGYTF. The J gene is TRBJ1-2, the V gene TRBV23-1; D is possibly TRBD1 (5 bases). TRBV23-1 is given ORF status, its function remaining uncertain. V shed 2 bases and J shed 4 bases, with 11 bases lying between them. CDR3 length: 14 residues.

This chain connects TRBV7-9 to TRBJ2-5; possibly TRBD2 for D (6 bases). CDR3 length equals 12 residues. V lost 5 bases and J lost 5, with 9 bases in between. Germline V CDR1 and CDR2: SEHNR, FQNEAQ (reference sequence). CDR3 in DNA: TGTGCCAGCAGCCGGGGGAGCGAGACCCAGTACTTC. Protein: CASSRGSETQYF.

V usage is TRBV27 and J usage is TRBJ1-3, with D possibly matching TRBD1 (6 bases). V was shortened by 1 base and J by 3 bases, with 16 bases between the two germline ends. The germline CDR1 and CDR2 sequences are MNHEY and SMNVEV (reference sequence). This CDR3 spans 17 amino acids. Here the CDR3 DNA reads TGTGCCAGCAGTTTATATGGACCGGGACAACGTGGAAACACCATATATTTT. This translates into CASSLYGPGQRGNTIYF.

This clone was seen once. The J gene is TRBJ2-2, the V gene TRBV5-6; 10 bases are shared with TRBD1. V gave up 2 bases and J gave up 4 bases; unmatched junction bases: 5. Germline V lookup: CDR1 SGHDT, CDR2 YYEEEE. The CDR3 runs to 16 residues. CDR3 DNA: TGTGCCAGCAGCTTTTTCGGGACAGGGGCCACCGGGGAGCTGTTTTTT. This codes for CASSFFGTGATGELFF.

The rearrangement links TRBV7-2 to TRBJ2-7; TRBD2 might be the D (5 bases). V was cut by 3 bases and J by 2 bases, with 8 bases left in between. The V gene's germline CDR1 is SGHTA and CDR2 FQGNSA. The CDR3 totals 13 residues. The CDR3 coding sequence is TGTGCCAGCAGCTTCGGGGTAACCTACGAGCAGTACTTC. Encoded protein: CASSFGVTYEQYF.

The chain has TRBV28 and TRBJ2-7, with TRBD1 matching over 10 bases. Trimming at V came to 5 bases and at J to 5 bases, leaving 9 bases not matched to a gene. This CDR3 is built from 15 residues. Per germline, CDR1 MDHEN and CDR2 SYDVKM. The CDR3 loop is CASSITGTGVDEQYF. CDR3 bases: TGTGCCAGCAGTATAACCGGGACAGGGGTCGACGAGCAGTACTTC.

This chain joins TRBV28 and TRBJ2-6, with 8 bases aligning to TRBD1. Unmatched junction bases numbered 5, after V lost 2 bases and J lost 2 bases. The length of the CDR3 is 17 residues. The germline V gene has CDR1 MDHEN and CDR2 SYDVKM. DNA for the CDR3: TGTGCCAGCAGTTTAGGGACAGGCCCTCCTGGGGCCAACGTCCTGACTTTC. This codes for CASSLGTGPPGANVLTF.

This chain links TRBV27 with TRBJ1-2, with D tentatively TRBD1 (6 bases). Looked up from germline, CDR1 is MNHEY and CDR2 is SMNVEV (reference sequence). The germline V and J ends were trimmed by 8 bases and 6 bases, with 16 bases remaining between them. This CDR3 spans 13 amino acids. DNA for the CDR3: TGTGCCAGCGCCAATAGGAAGGGGGATGGCTACACCTTC. Its translation is CASANRKGDGYTF.

The chain has TRBV6-1 and TRBJ1-1, with D possibly being TRBD1 (6 bases). From germline, CDR1 is MNHNS and CDR2 SASEGT. V was pared by 7 bases and J by 3 bases, with 15 bases between. This CDR3 has 14 residues. The CDR3 loop reads CASTRGGRDTEAFF. CDR3 in DNA: TGTGCCAGCACCCGCGGGGGCCGTGACACTGAAGCTTTCTTT.

V and J are TRBV5-4 and TRBJ1-1, with D maybe TRBD1 (5 bases). Germline V gene lookup returns CDR1 SGHNT and CDR2 YYREEE (reference sequence). The CDR3 runs to 13 residues. The ends were cut back, 4 bases at V and 1 base at J, with 8 bases in the middle. CDR3 sequence: CASSPQGNTEAFF. The CDR3 DNA follows: TGTGCCAGCAGCCCTCAGGGGAACACTGAAGCTTTCTTT.

The chain is built from TRBV6-5 and TRBJ1-2; unclear D gene. CDR3 size: 13 residues. Looked up from germline, CDR1 is MNHEY and CDR2 is SVGAGI. The V gene lost 0 bases and the J gene lost 8 bases, with 10 bases spanning the gap. The CDR3 DNA reads TGTGCCAGCAGTTACTCAGCGGGCTGGGGCTACACCTTC. This encodes CASSYSAGWGYTF.